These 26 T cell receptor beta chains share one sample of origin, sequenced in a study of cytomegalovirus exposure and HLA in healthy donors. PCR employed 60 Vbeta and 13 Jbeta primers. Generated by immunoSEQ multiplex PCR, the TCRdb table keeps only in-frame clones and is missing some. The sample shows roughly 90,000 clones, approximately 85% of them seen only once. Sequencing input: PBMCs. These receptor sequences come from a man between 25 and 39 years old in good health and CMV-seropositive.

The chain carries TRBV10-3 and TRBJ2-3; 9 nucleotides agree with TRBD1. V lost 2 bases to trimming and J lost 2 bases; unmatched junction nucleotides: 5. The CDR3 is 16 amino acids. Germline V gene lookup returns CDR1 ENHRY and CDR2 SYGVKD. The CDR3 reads CAISERGQGNTDTQYF. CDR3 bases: TGTGCCATCAGTGAGCGGGGACAGGGCAACACAGATACGCAGTATTTT.

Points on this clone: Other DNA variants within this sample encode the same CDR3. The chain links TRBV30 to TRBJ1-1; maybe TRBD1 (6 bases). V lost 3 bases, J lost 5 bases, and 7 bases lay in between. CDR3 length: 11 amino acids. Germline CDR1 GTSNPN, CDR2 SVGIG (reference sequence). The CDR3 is CAWSRGTEAFF. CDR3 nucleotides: TGTGCCTGGAGCAGGGGAACTGAAGCTTTCTTT.

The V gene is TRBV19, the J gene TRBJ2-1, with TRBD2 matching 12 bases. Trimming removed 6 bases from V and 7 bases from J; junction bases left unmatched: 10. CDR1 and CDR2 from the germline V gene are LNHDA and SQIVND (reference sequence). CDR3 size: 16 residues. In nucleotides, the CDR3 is TGTGCCAGTAGGGGGACTAGCGGGCTGCCCGCGAATGAGCAGTTCTTC. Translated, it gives CASRGTSGLPANEQFF.

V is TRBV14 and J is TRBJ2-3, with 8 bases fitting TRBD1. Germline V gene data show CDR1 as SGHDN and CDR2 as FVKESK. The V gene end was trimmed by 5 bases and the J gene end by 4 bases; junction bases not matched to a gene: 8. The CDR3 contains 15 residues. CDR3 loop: CASSFGQGVADTQYF. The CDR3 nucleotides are TGTGCCAGCAGCTTCGGACAGGGAGTTGCAGATACGCAGTATTTT. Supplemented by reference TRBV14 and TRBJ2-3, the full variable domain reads EAGVTQFPSHSVIEKGQTVTLRCDPISGHDNLYWYRRVMGKEIKFLLHFVKESKQDESGMPNNRFLAERTGGTYSTLKVQPAELEDSGVYFCASSFGQGVADTQYFGPGTRLTVL.

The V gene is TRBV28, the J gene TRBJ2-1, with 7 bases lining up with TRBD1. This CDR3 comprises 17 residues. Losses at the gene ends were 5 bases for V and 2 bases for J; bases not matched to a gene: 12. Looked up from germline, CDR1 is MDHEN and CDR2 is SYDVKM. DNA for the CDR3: TGTGCCAGCAGTCCGACCTTAACAGGGGCCACCTACAATGAGCAGTTCTTC. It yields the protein CASSPTLTGATYNEQFF.

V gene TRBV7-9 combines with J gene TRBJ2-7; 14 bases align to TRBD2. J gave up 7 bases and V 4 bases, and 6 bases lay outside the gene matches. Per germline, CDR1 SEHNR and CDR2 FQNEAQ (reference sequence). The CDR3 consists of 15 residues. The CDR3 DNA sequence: TGTGCCAGCAGCTCGGGACTAGCGGGAGCAAGGGAGCAGTACTTC. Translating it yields CASSSGLAGAREQYF.

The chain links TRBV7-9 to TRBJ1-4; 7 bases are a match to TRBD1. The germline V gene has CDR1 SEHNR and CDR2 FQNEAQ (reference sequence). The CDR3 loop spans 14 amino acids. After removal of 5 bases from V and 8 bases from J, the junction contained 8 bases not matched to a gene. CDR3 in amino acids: CASSQTGLGEKLFF. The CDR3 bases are TGTGCCAGCAGCCAGACAGGGCTAGGAGAAAAACTGTTTTTT.

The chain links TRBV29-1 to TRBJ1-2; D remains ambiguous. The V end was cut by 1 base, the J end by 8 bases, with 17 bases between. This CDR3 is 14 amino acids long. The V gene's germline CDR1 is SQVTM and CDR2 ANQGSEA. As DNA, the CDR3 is TGCAGCGTTGAAGGTTTGGCCCCGGGAGGAGGCTACACCTTC. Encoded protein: CSVEGLAPGGGYTF.

The CDR3 DNA follows: TGTGCCACCAGCAGATCCGGACTAGCGGGAGGCATCACCGGGGAGCTGTTTTTT. Translating it yields CATSRSGLAGGITGELFF. This chain joins TRBV15 and TRBJ2-2; 14 positions match TRBD2. V trimming: 2 bases; J trimming: 4 bases; junction bases outside the gene matches: 6. The CDR3 has 18 residues. CDR1 and CDR2 (germline): LNHNV, YYDKDF (reference sequence).

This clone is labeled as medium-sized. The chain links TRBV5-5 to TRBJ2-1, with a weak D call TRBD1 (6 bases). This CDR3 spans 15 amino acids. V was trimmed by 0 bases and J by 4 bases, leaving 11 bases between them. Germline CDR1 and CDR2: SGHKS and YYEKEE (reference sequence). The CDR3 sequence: CASSLVQGRYNEQFF. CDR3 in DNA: TGTGCCAGCAGCTTGGTCCAGGGGCGGTACAATGAGCAGTTCTTC.

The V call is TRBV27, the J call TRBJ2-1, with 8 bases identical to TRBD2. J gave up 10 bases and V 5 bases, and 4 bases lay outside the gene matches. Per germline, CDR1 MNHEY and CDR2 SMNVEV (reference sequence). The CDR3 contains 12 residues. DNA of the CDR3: TGTGCCAGCAGTGAGGGACTAGAGGAGCAGTTCTTC. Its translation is CASSEGLEEQFF.

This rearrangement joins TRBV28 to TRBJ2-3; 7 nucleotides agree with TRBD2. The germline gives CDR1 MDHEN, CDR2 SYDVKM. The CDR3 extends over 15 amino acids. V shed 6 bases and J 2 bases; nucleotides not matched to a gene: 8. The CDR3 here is CASSSLAIITDTQYF. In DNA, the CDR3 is TGTGCCAGCAGCTCACTAGCGATTATCACAGATACGCAGTATTTT.

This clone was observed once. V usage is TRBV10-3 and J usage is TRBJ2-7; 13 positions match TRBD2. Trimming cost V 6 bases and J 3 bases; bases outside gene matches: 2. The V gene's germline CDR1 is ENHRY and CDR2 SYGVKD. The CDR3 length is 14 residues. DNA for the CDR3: TGTGCCATCAGCGGACTAGCGGGAGTCTACGAGCAGTACTTC. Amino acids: CAISGLAGVYEQYF.

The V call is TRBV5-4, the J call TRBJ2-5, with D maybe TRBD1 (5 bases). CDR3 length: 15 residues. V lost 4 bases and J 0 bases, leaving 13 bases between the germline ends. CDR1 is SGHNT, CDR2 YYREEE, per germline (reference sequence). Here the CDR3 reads CASSQGHRHQETQYF. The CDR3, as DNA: TGTGCCAGCAGCCAAGGACACCGTCACCAAGAGACCCAGTACTTC.

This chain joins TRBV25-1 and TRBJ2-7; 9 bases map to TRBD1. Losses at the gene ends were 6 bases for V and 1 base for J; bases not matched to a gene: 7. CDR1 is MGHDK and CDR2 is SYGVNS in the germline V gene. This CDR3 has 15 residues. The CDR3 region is CASSPRQGVSYEQYF. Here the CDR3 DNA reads TGTGCCAGCAGCCCCCGACAGGGGGTTTCCTACGAGCAGTACTTC.

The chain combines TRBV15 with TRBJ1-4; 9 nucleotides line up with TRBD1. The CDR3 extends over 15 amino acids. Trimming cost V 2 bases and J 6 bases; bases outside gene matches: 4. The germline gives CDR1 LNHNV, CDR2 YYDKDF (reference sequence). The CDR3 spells CATSRRGQGDEKLFF. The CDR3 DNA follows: TGTGCCACCAGCAGAAGGGGACAGGGAGATGAAAAACTGTTTTTT.

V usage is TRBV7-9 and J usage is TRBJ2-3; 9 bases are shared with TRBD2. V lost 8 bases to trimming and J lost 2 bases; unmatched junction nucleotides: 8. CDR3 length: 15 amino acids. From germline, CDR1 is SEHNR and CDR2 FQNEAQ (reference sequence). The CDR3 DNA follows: TGTGCCAGCTCGCGGGAGGGGCAGACCACAGATACGCAGTATTTT. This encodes CASSREGQTTDTQYF.

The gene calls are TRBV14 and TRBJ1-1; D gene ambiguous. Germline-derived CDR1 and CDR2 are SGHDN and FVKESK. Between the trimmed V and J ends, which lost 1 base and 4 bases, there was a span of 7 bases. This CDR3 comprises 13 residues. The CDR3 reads CASSQGSGTEAFF. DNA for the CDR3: TGTGCCAGCAGCCAAGGGTCGGGCACTGAAGCTTTCTTT.

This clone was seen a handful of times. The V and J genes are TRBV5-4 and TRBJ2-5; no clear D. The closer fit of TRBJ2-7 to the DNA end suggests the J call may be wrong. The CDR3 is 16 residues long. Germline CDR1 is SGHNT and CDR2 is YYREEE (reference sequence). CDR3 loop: CASSLVRLAVSYEQYF. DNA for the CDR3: TGTGCCAGCAGCTTGGTGCGCCTGGCGGTCTCCTACGAGCAGTACTTC.

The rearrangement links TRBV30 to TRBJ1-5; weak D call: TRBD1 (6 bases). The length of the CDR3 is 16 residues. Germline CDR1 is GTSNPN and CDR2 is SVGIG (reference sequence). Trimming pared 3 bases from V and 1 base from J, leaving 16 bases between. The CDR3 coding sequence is TGTGCCTGGAGCCGAAGAACAGGGAGCAGCAATCAGCCCCAGCATTTT. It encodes CAWSRRTGSSNQPQHF.

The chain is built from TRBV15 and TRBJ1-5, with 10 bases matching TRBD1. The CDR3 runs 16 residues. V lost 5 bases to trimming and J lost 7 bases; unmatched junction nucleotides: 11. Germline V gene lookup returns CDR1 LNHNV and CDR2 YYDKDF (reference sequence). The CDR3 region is CATSGGSSTGGQPQHF. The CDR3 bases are TGTGCCACCAGCGGGGGGTCCTCGACAGGGGGCCAGCCCCAGCATTTT. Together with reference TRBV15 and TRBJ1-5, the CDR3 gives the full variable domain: DAMVIQNPRYQVTQFGKPVTLSCSQTLNHNVMYWYQQKSSQAPKLLFHYYDKDFNNEADTPDNFQSRRPNTSFCFLDIRSPGLGDTAMYLCATSGGSSTGGQPQHFGDGTRLSIL.

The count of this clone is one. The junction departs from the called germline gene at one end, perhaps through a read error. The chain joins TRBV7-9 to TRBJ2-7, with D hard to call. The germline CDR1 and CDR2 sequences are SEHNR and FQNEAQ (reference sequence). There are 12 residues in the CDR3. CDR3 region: CSSSLSNHEQYF. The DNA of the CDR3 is TGTTCCAGCAGTCTTAGTAACCACGAGCAGTACTTC.

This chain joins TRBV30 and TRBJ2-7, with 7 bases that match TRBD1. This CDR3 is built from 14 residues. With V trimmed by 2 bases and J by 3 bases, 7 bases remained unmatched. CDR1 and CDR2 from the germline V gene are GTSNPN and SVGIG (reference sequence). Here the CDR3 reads CAWSKQGTHYEQYF. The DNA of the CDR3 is TGTGCCTGGAGTAAACAGGGGACCCACTACGAGCAGTACTTC. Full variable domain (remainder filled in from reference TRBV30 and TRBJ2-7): SQTIHQWPATLVQPVGSPLSLECTVEGTSNPNLYWYRQAAGRGLQLLFYSVGIGQISSEVPQNLSASRPQDRQFILSSKKLLLSDSGFYLCAWSKQGTHYEQYFGPGTRLTVT.

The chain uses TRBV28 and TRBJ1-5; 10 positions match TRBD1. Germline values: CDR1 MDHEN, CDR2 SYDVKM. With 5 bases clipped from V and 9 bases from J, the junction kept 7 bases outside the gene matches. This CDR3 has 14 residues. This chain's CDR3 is CASSPRTGGRPQHF. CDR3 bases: TGTGCCAGCAGTCCCCGGACAGGGGGAAGGCCCCAGCATTTT.

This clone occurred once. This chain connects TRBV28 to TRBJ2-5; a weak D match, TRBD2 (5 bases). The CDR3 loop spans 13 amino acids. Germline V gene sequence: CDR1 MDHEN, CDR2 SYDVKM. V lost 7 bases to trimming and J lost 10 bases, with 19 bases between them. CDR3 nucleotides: TGTGCCAGCAATCCATACCGCGCCGGGGACCAGTACTTC. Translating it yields CASNPYRAGDQYF.

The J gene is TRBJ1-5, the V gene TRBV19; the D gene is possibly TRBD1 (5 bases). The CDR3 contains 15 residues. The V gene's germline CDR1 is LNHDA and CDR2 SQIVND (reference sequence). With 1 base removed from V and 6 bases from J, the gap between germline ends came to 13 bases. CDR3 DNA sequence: TGTGCCAGTAGTATAGCAGGGTCGGGTGCTCAGCCCCAGCATTTT. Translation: CASSIAGSGAQPQHF.